The 24 T cell receptor beta chains in this list originate from one sample, sequenced in a study of technical replicates of blood from several donors. Clones were sequenced by immunoSEQ multiplex PCR, and TCRdb holds only the in-frame ones, with some missing. Of approximately 79,000 clones in the sample, roughly 90% were seen once. Material: T cells isolated from PBMCs. Receptors were obtained from a human donor in good health.

Written as DNA, the CDR3 is TGTGCCAGCAACGACGCAGGGACAGGGAGCACTGAAGCTTTCTTT. As protein: CASNDAGTGSTEAFF. The chain combines TRBV7-9 with TRBJ1-1; 9 bases are a match to TRBD1. The CDR3 consists of 15 residues. Germline V gene lookup returns CDR1 SEHNR and CDR2 FQNEAQ (reference sequence). The ends lost 7 bases at V and 4 bases at J; junction bases unmatched: 10.

This sequence joins TRBV20-1 and TRBJ1-2; D is unresolved. Germline-derived CDR1 and CDR2 are DFQATT and SNEGSKA (reference sequence). This CDR3 contains 9 residues. The CDR3 DNA is TGCAGCCTACTCAATGGCTACACCTTC. Translating it yields CSLLNGYTF.

This chain joins TRBV6-5 and TRBJ2-1; 13 bases match TRBD2. The CDR3 runs to 16 residues. Looked up from germline, CDR1 is MNHEY and CDR2 is SVGAGI. Trimming at V came to 2 bases and at J to 4 bases, leaving 2 bases not matched to a gene. The CDR3 sequence: CASSYLGLAGYNEQFF. The CDR3 nucleotides are TGTGCCAGCAGTTACCTGGGACTAGCGGGGTACAATGAGCAGTTCTTC.

The chain has TRBV18 and TRBJ2-7; 8 positions agree with TRBD1. The CDR3 has 15 amino acids. J lost 2 bases, V lost 3 bases, and 6 bases had no gene match. Looked up from germline, CDR1 is KGHSH and CDR2 is LQKENI. The CDR3, as DNA: TGTGCCAGCTCACCTCCGGGACAGGTAACCTACGAGCAGTACTTC. It codes for CASSPPGQVTYEQYF.

CDR3 loop: CASSPTSGRGGEQFF. CDR3 nucleotide sequence: TGTGCCAGCAGCCCCACTAGCGGGAGAGGTGGTGAGCAGTTCTTC. The V gene is TRBV7-3, the J gene TRBJ2-1, with 11 nucleotides matching TRBD2. CDR3 size: 15 residues. The J segment lost 9 bases and the V segment lost 5 bases, leaving 9 bases of the junction unmatched. Germline CDR1 SGHTA, CDR2 FQGTGA.

A single count supports this clone. The gene calls are TRBV10-2 and TRBJ2-1; D possibly corresponds to TRBD2 (5 bases). This CDR3 comprises 12 residues. Germline CDR1 is WSHSY and CDR2 is SAAADI. Trimming removed 7 bases from V and 10 bases from J, with 14 bases in between. The CDR3 DNA follows: TGCGCCAGCAAAAGGGTGGGAGCCGAGCAGTTCTTC. Translated, it gives CASKRVGAEQFF.

In this sample, this clone turned up once. The chain couples TRBV25-1 to TRBJ2-1; the match to TRBD1 covers 8 bases. The CDR3 length is 17 residues. V shed 2 bases, J shed 9 bases, and the junction held 15 bases outside the gene matches. Germline loops: CDR1 MGHDK, CDR2 SYGVNS. Written as DNA, the CDR3 is TGTGCCAGCAGTGAAGCGTTGGGGCAGGGGGCGATTTTTGAGCAGTTCTTC. Amino acid sequence: CASSEALGQGAIFEQFF.

The rearrangement joins TRBV5-5 to TRBJ2-7; no clear D gene. This CDR3 spans 12 amino acids. CDR1 and CDR2 (germline): SGHKS, YYEKEE (reference sequence). Trimming shortened V by 1 base and J by 4 bases, and 6 bases separated the two germline ends. DNA for the CDR3: TGTGCCAGCAGCTTGACAGTTTACGAGCAGTACTTC. Translated: CASSLTVYEQYF.

This chain joins TRBV4-3 and TRBJ2-1; TRBD2 matches 9 bases. The CDR3 length is 15 residues. Germline V gives CDR1 LGHNA, CDR2 YSLEER. V shed 2 bases, J shed 3 bases, and the junction held 2 bases outside the gene matches. CDR3 DNA: TGCGCCAGCAGCCAACTAGCGGGAAGCTACAATGAGCAGTTCTTC. Its translation: CASSQLAGSYNEQFF.

This clone has only one observation. The gene calls are TRBV15 and TRBJ2-1; 7 bases are a match to TRBD1. CDR1 is LNHNV and CDR2 is YYDKDF in the germline V gene (reference sequence). This CDR3 spans 12 amino acids. Losses at the gene ends were 4 bases for V and 8 bases for J; bases not matched to a gene: 2. This chain's CDR3 is CATSNRGYEQFF. The DNA for the CDR3 is TGTGCCACCAGCAACAGGGGTTATGAGCAGTTCTTC.

CDR3 residues: CASSIDNPGDEQFF. The CDR3 nucleotides read TGTGCCAGTAGTATAGACAACCCGGGGGATGAGCAGTTCTTC. The gene calls are TRBV19 and TRBJ2-1; D may be TRBD2 (6 bases). The CDR3 contains 14 residues. Germline V gene data show CDR1 as LNHDA and CDR2 as SQIVND (reference sequence). Trimming took 0 bases from V and 8 from J, leaving 11 bases between them.

The chain joins TRBV28 to TRBJ1-3; D is perhaps TRBD1 (6 bases). CDR3 size: 15 residues. Per the germline V gene, CDR1 is MDHEN and CDR2 is SYDVKM. V lost 2 bases and J 4 bases, leaving 12 bases between the germline ends. As DNA, the CDR3 is TGTGCCAGCAGTTTACGGGGGGCAGGGGGAAACACCATATATTTT. Amino acids: CASSLRGAGGNTIYF.

The CDR3, as DNA: TGCGCCAGCAGGCCGGGACATAATGAGCAGTTCTTC. Its protein is CASRPGHNEQFF. The J gene is TRBJ2-1, the V gene TRBV10-1, with D possibly being TRBD1 (6 bases). Between the trimmed V and J ends, which lost 6 bases and 7 bases, there was a span of 10 bases. Germline CDR1 is WNHNN and CDR2 is SYGVQD (reference sequence). This CDR3 is 12 amino acids long.

This clone was observed once. The V call is TRBV10-2, the J call TRBJ2-1; the match to TRBD2 covers 10 bases. Germline CDR1 reads WSHSY; CDR2 reads SAAADI. V shed 6 bases and J 10 bases; nucleotides not matched to a gene: 9. The CDR3 runs to 14 residues. The chain's CDR3 is CASRLAGVSHEQFF. The CDR3 nucleotides read TGCGCCAGCAGGCTAGCGGGAGTATCGCACGAGCAGTTCTTC.

The V gene is TRBV2, the J gene TRBJ2-7, with TRBD2 matching over 9 bases. Germline V lookup: CDR1 SNHLY, CDR2 FYNNEI. This CDR3 contains 13 residues. The V and J ends lost 8 bases and 2 bases, in that order; junction bases with no gene match: 4. DNA for the CDR3: TGTGCCAGCGGGACTAGCACAACCTACGAGCAGTACTTC. It translates to CASGTSTTYEQYF.

The chain has TRBV30 and TRBJ2-5; TRBD2 aligns across 9 bases. The V gene's germline CDR1 is GTSNPN and CDR2 SVGIG (reference sequence). The CDR3 totals 13 residues. CDR3 region: CARSRLAGETQYF. The CDR3 coding sequence is TGTGCTCGGAGTCGGCTAGCGGGGGAGACCCAGTACTTC.

This chain joins TRBV11-2 and TRBJ2-5, with TRBD1 matching over 7 bases. V shed 4 bases and J 2 bases; nucleotides not matched to a gene: 16. This CDR3 is built from 18 residues. Per the germline V gene, CDR1 is SGHAT and CDR2 is FQNNGV. The CDR3 spells CASSSILFPGQHQETQYF. CDR3 nucleotide sequence: TGTGCCAGCAGCTCAATTCTTTTTCCGGGACAGCATCAAGAGACCCAGTACTTC.

The chain recombines TRBV10-1 with TRBJ2-5, with TRBD2 as a possible D gene (6 bases). V was pared by 0 bases and J by 3 bases, with 14 bases between. The CDR3 consists of 16 residues. Germline V gives CDR1 WNHNN, CDR2 SYGVQD (reference sequence). The chain's CDR3 is CASSESTRGGKETQYF. The CDR3 nucleotides are TGCGCCAGCAGTGAGTCGACTCGCGGAGGGAAAGAGACCCAGTACTTC.

The CDR3, as DNA: TGTGCCAGCAGTCCAAGCGGAGGGGCCTCCTACGAGCAGTACTTC. This translates into CASSPSGGASYEQYF. This chain joins TRBV7-2 and TRBJ2-7, with D possibly TRBD2 on 6 matching bases. This CDR3 spans 15 amino acids. Trimming stripped 6 bases from V and 0 bases from J, with 15 bases between. Looked up from germline, CDR1 is SGHTA and CDR2 is FQGNSA.

The chain links TRBV11-2 to TRBJ2-5; no definite D call. V lost 5 bases, J lost 3 bases, and 16 bases lay in between. Germline CDR1 is SGHAT and CDR2 is FQNNGV. CDR3 length: 15 amino acids. Here the CDR3 DNA reads TGTGCCAGCAGCATTAGAGTTGTCGAGGAAGAGACCCAGTACTTC. It encodes CASSIRVVEEETQYF.

This chain joins TRBV14 and TRBJ2-5; tentatively, D is TRBD1 (6 bases). Germline V lookup: CDR1 SGHDN, CDR2 FVKESK. V was pared by 3 bases and J by 2 bases, with 10 bases between. The CDR3 contains 14 residues. The CDR3 spells CASSHRTVQETQYF. The CDR3, as DNA: TGTGCCAGCAGCCACCGGACAGTTCAAGAGACCCAGTACTTC.

On this clone itself: A read error may produce the germline difference seen at one junction end. The rearrangement uses TRBV7-7 and TRBJ1-1, with D perhaps TRBD1 (5 bases). This CDR3 comprises 13 residues. In germline, CDR1 is SSHAT, CDR2 FNYEAQ (reference sequence). This CDR3 is CASSLTGNTEAFF. DNA of the CDR3: TGTGCTAGCAGCTTAACAGGAAACACTGAAGCTTTCTTT.

This chain joins TRBV10-2 and TRBJ2-5, with TRBD2 matching 9 bases. The CDR3 is made up of 14 amino acids. Germline trimming cut 5 bases from V and 0 bases from J; bases unmatched to any gene: 1. Germline CDR1 reads WSHSY; CDR2 reads SAAADI. CDR3 in amino acids: CASSLAGHQETQYF. The CDR3 DNA sequence: TGCGCCAGCAGTCTAGCGGGACACCAAGAGACCCAGTACTTC.

The gene calls are TRBV27 and TRBJ1-5, with a weak D call TRBD1 (5 bases). V lost 0 bases and J 6 bases, leaving 9 bases between the germline ends. The CDR3 is made up of 14 amino acids. From germline, CDR1 is MNHEY and CDR2 SMNVEV (reference sequence). The CDR3, as DNA: TGTGCCAGCAGTTTATCAGACAGTAGTCAGCCCCAGCATTTT. This codes for CASSLSDSSQPQHF.